This T cell receptor (beta chain) was captured by sequencing in a study of shared clonotypes between healthy human individuals. The study's findings and limits: Clonotypes shared by all four sorted-subset donors had higher generation probabilities than non-shared clonotypes.

Assay used: immunoSEQ multiplex PCR; TCRdb lists only in-frame clones, some missing. The table records 550,000 to 850,000 clones, less than 85% of them present only once. Trimming stripped 8 bases from V and 3 bases from J, with 16 bases between. The CDR3 sequence is 15 residues long. CDR1 is LNHDA, CDR2 SQIVND, per germline (reference sequence). To note about this clone: Its antigen remains unknown.

The chain joins TRBV19 to TRBJ1-4; D is possibly TRBD1 (5 bases). This TCR was sampled from a woman younger than 45 in good health. Sequencing was carried out using memory CD4+ T cells sorted from blood. Subset denoted: CD45RA-negative fraction. The CDR3: CASRHGGTSNEKLFF. The CDR3 bases are TGTGCCAGTCGCCATGGCGGGACTTCTAATGAAAAACTGTTTTTT. The variable domain in full, completed from reference TRBV19 and TRBJ1-4, reads DGGITQSPKYLFRKEGQNVTLSCEQNLNHDAMYWYRQDPGQGLRLIYYSQIVNDFQKGDIAEGYSVSREKKESFPLTVTSAQKNPTAFYLCASRHGGTSNEKLFFGSGTQLSVL.